This T cell receptor (beta chain) was retrieved from a study of T cells in Graves' hyperthyroidism and ophthalmopathy. Study details: Pretreatment peripheral blood was obtained at initial diagnosis.

In its sample, this clonotype was seen a few times. Germline values: CDR1 LGHDT, CDR2 YNNKEL (reference sequence). V was pared by 2 bases and J by 0 bases, with 1 base between. The length of the CDR3 is 12 residues. Amplified regions were TCR beta CDR3 sequences from RNA transcripts. RT-PCR in the first round (using the HTBI primer set) targeted the TCR CDR3. One entry per CDR3 protein, called by TCRdb with MiXCR from the multiplex PCR reads. In the table there are around 600,000 distinct CDR3 sequences, roughly 15% of which are singletons. The source of this sequence is a woman aged 45-59 years with Graves' ophthalmopathy. The chain joins TRBV3-1 to TRBJ1-2; D unclear. The sequenced sample was blood. This chain's CDR3 is CASSQPNYGYTF. The CDR3 bases are TGTGCCAGCAGCCAACCTAACTATGGCTACACCTTC.